This T cell receptor beta chain was recorded in a study of T-cell memory formation after mild COVID-19. Trimming cost V 2 bases and J 0 bases, with 5 bases left between them. Per germline, CDR1 LGHDT and CDR2 YNNKEL (reference sequence). The CDR3 runs to 14 residues. TCRdb passed the 5' RACE reads through MiXCR, listing each CDR3 protein once. The data contain around 300,000 distinct CDR3 sequences, 7% to 10% of them singletons. This clonotype was counted ten times or more. The chain carries TRBV3-1 and TRBJ1-5; no reliable D call. The sample was PBMCs or a T cell subset sorted from them (not recorded which). The receptor was isolated from a man younger than 35 who had mild COVID-19 (a few samples of this study predate the infection). Cell type and time point are not known. The CDR3 DNA sequence: TGTGCCAGCAGCCAAAGTTATAGCAATCAGCCCCAGCATTTT. Translated, it gives CASSQSYSNQPQHF.